Given below is one T cell receptor beta chain in context. Antigen: not known. The data belong to a study of human T cells and chemical hapten exposure. Study in general: After 6 days, upper back 0.01% DPC patch tests were scored. Chiefly female patients presented with alopecia areata, totalis or universalis.

TCRdb recomputed calls from the RACE reads with MiXCR, one row per CDR3 protein. This table holds tens of thousands of distinct CDR3 sequences, roughly a tenth found once. Study observations and caveats: TCRs above 1 in 1000 frequency did not change with DPC sensitization. The study found that PT1 expanded TCR counts correlated positively with patch test score.

The CDR3 is made up of 15 amino acids. The V gene's germline CDR1 is SGDLS and CDR2 YYNGEE. Trimming removed 5 bases from V and 3 bases from J, with 16 bases in between. Time point denoted: patch test 1, 2 weeks after DPC sensitization. Treatment given: therapeutic diphenylcyclopropenone sensitization with weekly scalp DPC. V and J are TRBV9 and TRBJ2-3; D gene uncertain. This clonotype was obtained from a middle-aged woman with alopecia areata. Some clones in this sample may be carry-over from other donors' samples. The specimen comprised whole blood, sampled in connection with sensitization to the hapten diphenylcyclopropenone (DPC). In DNA form, the CDR3 reads TGTGCCAGCAGTTGGACCGGTTCTGAGACAGATACGCAGTATTTT. Its translation: CASSWTGSETDTQYF.